Described below is a single TCR beta chain sequence and its context. Looked up from germline, CDR1 is SGHKS and CDR2 is YYEKEE (reference sequence). The V gene end was trimmed by 4 bases and the J gene end by 2 bases; junction bases not matched to a gene: 12. There are 16 residues in the CDR3. The donors, all healthy, were Caucasians living in Russia, aged roughly 6 to 95. The sample belongs to a study of blood T cells in healthy people across ages. A J-beta primer mix and a sample-barcoded 5' primer were used in a second PCR of about 6 to 12 cycles. Each cDNA molecule was tagged by a template-switch adaptor with 12 random nucleotides. TCRdb reanalysed the 5' RACE reads using MiXCR and keeps one entry per CDR3 protein. This sample has roughly 1,500,000 distinct CDR3 sequences; 42% occur once, and the top ten carry 7.9%.

Sequencing input: blood. The TCR was taken from a young woman in good health. The chain carries TRBV5-5 and TRBJ2-7, with TRBD2 matching over 7 bases. The CDR3 spells CASSLGGGLRTYEQYF. The CDR3 DNA follows: TGTGCCAGCAGCCTGGGTGGGGGACTACGGACCTACGAGCAGTACTTC.